This is a list of T cell receptor beta chains from one sample in a study of blood T cell repertoires in COVID-19. Data came from immunoSEQ multiplex PCR; TCRdb stores just in-frame clones and leaves some out. The sample lists under 200,000 clones; 80% to 85% were seen once. The sample taken for sequencing was peripheral blood. Receptors originate from a man between 65 and 79 years old with active or convalescent COVID-19. CDR3s include the opening cysteine and the closing phenylalanine or tryptophan. Fields, in order: D gene, CDR3 length, V gene, clone size, J gene, CDR3 protein, CDR3 DNA. D genes are given only for firm matches. Size is omitted from some rows. Given values are once, few, many or a class for expanded clones.

>TRBD1|15|TRBV19|.|TRBJ2-2
CASTGTGGFTGELFF
TGTGCCAGTACTGGGACAGGGGGATTTACCGGGGAGCTGTTTTTT
>.|13|TRBV2|.|TRBJ1-1
CASSPHVNTEAFF
TGTGCCAGCAGTCCACACGTGAACACTGAAGCTTTCTTT
>TRBD2|18|TRBV5-4|.|TRBJ2-5
CASSLGTSGRAIGETQYF
TGTGCCAGCAGCTTGGGGACTAGCGGGAGGGCCATAGGGGAGACCCAGTACTTC
>.|15|TRBV14|.|TRBJ1-6
CASSQQAGPNSPLHF
TGTGCCAGCAGCCAACAGGCGGGGCCTAATTCACCCCTCCACTTT
>.|15|TRBV7-2|.|TRBJ2-7
CASSSTRRSSYEQYF
TGTGCCAGCAGCTCGACCCGGAGGAGCTCCTACGAGCAGTACTTC
>TRBD1|15|TRBV6-5|.|TRBJ1-3
CASSPGGLGGNTIYF
TGTGCCAGCAGTCCAGGGGGACTCGGTGGAAACACCATATATTTT
>TRBD1|15|TRBV24-1|.|TRBJ2-5
CATSDPGQGKETQYF
TGTGCCACCAGTGACCCGGGACAGGGGAAAGAGACCCAGTACTTC
>TRBD2|14|TRBV5-1|.|TRBJ2-3
CASRSGDETDTQYF
TGCGCCAGCAGAAGCGGGGACGAAACAGATACGCAGTATTTT
>TRBD1|15|TRBV15|.|TRBJ2-5
CATSSGQGVGETQYF
TGTGCCACCAGCAGCGGACAGGGGGTTGGAGAGACCCAGTACTTC
>TRBD2|16|TRBV18|once|TRBJ2-1
CASSPLAGGGYNEQFF
TGTGCCAGCTCACCTCTAGCGGGGGGTGGATACAATGAGCAGTTCTTC
>.|13|TRBV3-1/TRBV3-2|.|TRBJ2-3
CASRTTAADTQYF
TGTGCCAGTCGGACTACCGCGGCAGATACGCAGTATTTT
>.|11|TRBV5-1|.|TRBJ2-3
CASSLRDTQYF
TGCGCCAGCAGCTTGCGAGATACGCAGTATTTT
>TRBD1|16|TRBV27|.|TRBJ1-2
CASRPLIAGTAYGYTF
TGTGCCAGCAGACCCCTAATTGCCGGGACAGCCTATGGCTACACCTTC
>TRBD2|16|TRBV27|.|TRBJ2-2
CASTRTSGSNTGELFF
TGTGCCAGCACACGGACTAGCGGGTCGAACACCGGGGAGCTGTTTTTT
>.|14|TRBV5-4|.|TRBJ1-3
CASSAGGAGNTIYF
TGTGCCAGCAGTGCGGGGGGCGCTGGAAACACCATATATTTT
>.|16|TRBV18|once|TRBJ2-3
CASSPRVRGSTDTQYF
TGTGCCAGCTCACCACGGGTAAGAGGAAGCACAGATACGCAGTATTTT
>.|13|TRBV5-4|once|TRBJ1-2
CASSYDRNYGYTF
TGTGCCAGCAGCTACGACAGGAACTATGGCTACACCTTC
>.|17|TRBV2|.|TRBJ1-5
CASSGRGIRDSNQPQHF
TGTGCCAGCAGTGGGAGGGGCATACGGGATAGCAATCAGCCCCAGCATTTT
>TRBD2|15|TRBV6-5|.|TRBJ2-1
CASRVAGGPYNEQFF
TGTGCCAGCAGGGTAGCGGGGGGCCCCTACAATGAGCAGTTCTTC
>TRBD2|16|TRBV11-2|once|TRBJ2-7
CASSSPGAGGPYEQYF
TGTGCCAGCAGCTCACCAGGGGCGGGAGGCCCCTACGAGCAGTACTTC
>TRBD1|14|TRBV24-1|.|TRBJ1-2
CATSDLDRVGGYTF
TGTGCCACCAGTGATTTGGACAGGGTCGGTGGCTACACCTTC
>TRBD1|17|TRBV7-2|.|TRBJ2-7
CASTPRSGGTGAYEQYF
TGTGCCAGCACTCCGAGGTCGGGGGGGACAGGGGCCTACGAGCAGTACTTC
>.|11|TRBV20-1|once|TRBJ2-5
CSAPYFETQYF
TGCAGTGCTCCCTATTTTGAGACCCAGTACTTC
>TRBD1|18|TRBV18|.|TRBJ2-3
CASSYITGTGAESDTQYF
TGTGCCAGCTCCTATATCACCGGGACAGGAGCCGAATCAGATACGCAGTATTTT
>TRBD1|17|TRBV6-2/TRBV6-3|.|TRBJ1-2
CASSYPNRDRANYGYTF
TGTGCCAGCAGTTATCCCAACCGGGACAGGGCGAACTATGGCTACACCTTC
>TRBD2|14|TRBV7-6|.|TRBJ2-7
CASSFSGRDYEQYF
TGTGCCAGCAGCTTTAGCGGGAGGGATTACGAGCAGTACTTC
>TRBD2|17|TRBV7-2|few|TRBJ2-3
CASSSPGLAGGTDTQYF
TGTGCCAGCAGCTCCCCGGGACTAGCGGGGGGCACAGATACGCAGTATTTT
>TRBD1|13|TRBV7-2|once|TRBJ1-1
CTSSPDRDTEAFF
TGTACCAGCAGCCCGGACAGGGATACTGAAGCTTTCTTT
>.|15|TRBV27|.|TRBJ2-2
CASSRDTANTGELFF
TGTGCCAGCAGCCGGGACACCGCGAACACCGGGGAGCTGTTTTTT
>.|13|TRBV2|few|TRBJ1-5
CASSESRNQPQHF
TGTGCCAGCAGTGAAAGTAGAAATCAGCCCCAGCATTTT
>TRBD2|18|TRBV6-2/TRBV6-3|.|TRBJ2-3
CASSQGTIAGAGTDTQYF
TGTGCCAGCAGTCAAGGTACCATAGCGGGAGCGGGCACAGATACGCAGTATTTT
>TRBD1|12|TRBV7-2|.|TRBJ2-5
CASSTTGGTQYF
TGTGCCAGCAGCACCACAGGGGGGACCCAGTACTTC
>TRBD2|20|TRBV7-8|once|TRBJ2-5
CASSTRASLAGGNFQETQYF
TGTGCCAGCAGCACTCGCGCCTCACTAGCGGGAGGCAACTTTCAAGAGACCCAGTACTTC
>.|15|TRBV5-1|once|TRBJ1-6
CASSLEQGSYSPLHF
TGCGCCAGCAGCTTGGAACAGGGTTCATATTCACCCCTCCACTTT
>.|13|TRBV6-5|.|TRBJ2-7
CASSLKGAYEQYF
TGTGCCAGCAGCCTCAAGGGAGCCTACGAGCAGTACTTC
>.|14|TRBV5-1|once|TRBJ2-3
CASSLQPGTDTQYF
TGCGCCAGCAGCTTGCAGCCCGGGACAGATACGCAGTATTTT
>.|16|TRBV29-1|.|TRBJ2-1
CSVENRALGSYNEQFF
TGCAGCGTTGAGAACAGGGCTTTGGGCTCCTACAATGAGCAGTTCTTC
>.|12|TRBV2|.|TRBJ1-1
CATAQDNPEAFF
TGTGCCACCGCCCAGGATAACCCTGAAGCTTTCTTT
>TRBD2|14|TRBV29-1|.|TRBJ2-1
CSGGIAGLYNEQFF
TGCAGCGGGGGGATAGCGGGACTCTACAATGAGCAGTTCTTC
>TRBD2|15|TRBV6-2/TRBV6-3|.|TRBJ2-2
CASSYTRGGTGELFF
TGTGCCAGCAGTTATACCCGGGGGGGAACCGGGGAGCTGTTTTTT
>.|14|TRBV10-3|.|TRBJ1-5
CAISESAGNQPQHF
TGTGCCATCAGTGAGTCCGCAGGCAATCAGCCCCAGCATTTT